This T cell receptor beta chain was captured by sequencing in a study of control samples from healthy donors and cancer patients. Assay: immunoSEQ multiplex PCR; the TCRdb copy retains only in-frame clones and omits some. The sample lists about 180,000 clones, around 94% seen once, with 1.4% in the top ten. V lost 0 bases and J lost 1, with 11 bases in between. Germline CDR1 and CDR2: SGHNT and YYREEE (reference sequence). The CDR3 runs to 15 residues. The receptor's source is a man aged 25-40 years in good health. This chain links TRBV5-4 with TRBJ2-7, with a tentative D call TRBD2 (7 bases). The sequenced material came from blood. DNA of the CDR3: TGTGCCAGCAGCTTGGACGGGGGGCCATCCTACGAGCAGTACTTC. Amino acid sequence: CASSLDGGPSYEQYF. The complete variable domain, with remaining parts taken from reference TRBV5-4 and TRBJ2-7, reads ETGVTQSPTHLIKTRGQQVTLRCSSQSGHNTVSWYQQALGQGPQFIFQYYREEENGRGNFPPRFSGLQFPNYSSELNVNALELDDSALYLCASSLDGGPSYEQYFGPGTRLTVT.